This TCR beta chain was documented in a study of cytomegalovirus exposure and HLA in healthy donors (dated by TCRdb to 2015 to 2018). About the study as a whole: In an earlier analysis of several hundred of the donors, about 270 Gb of sequence data and 100 million or so unique TCR beta sequences from about 179 million T cells were reported. About 300 gigabases of sequencing data and approximately 85 million unique TCR sequences were included in an early release covering under 650 HLA-typed donors. Among the roughly 400 genotyped donors, approximately 81% belonged to the genetic ancestry cluster associated with self-reported Caucasian donors. The aim of the study was to test whether cataloging public T cell receptors could identify signatures of past pathogen exposure. Using immunosequencing, the study profiled T cell repertoires from fewer than 700 subjects and related those repertoires to cytomegalovirus serostatus. A separate validation cohort of more than 100 different subjects was used in addition to the approximately 700-subject first cohort. High-throughput TCR immunosequencing, statistical association of individual TCRs with disease status, and machine learning were combined to predict cytomegalovirus infection status. To study patterns of TCR occurrence, a later analysis re-analyzed previously published TCR beta repertoires from 550 to 800 donors and added high-resolution HLA genotyping. In the later analysis, no new phenotypic data were used to find candidate immune exposures; instead, reliance was placed on TCR beta sequences and their occurrence across donors. An earlier analysis of several hundred of the donors applied high-throughput TCR beta sequencing to assess whether each TCR beta V gene segment acted as functional or pseudogenic. Donor age, sex, ethnicity and CMV serostatus were collected together with the repertoire data. A later genetic analysis used genome-wide SNP genotypes for about 65% of the roughly 670 donors, treating that subset as a discovery cohort. All discovery cohort repertoires had been generated on a single sequencing platform. HLA typing included class I and class II loci at four-digit resolution. The number of donors typed differed by locus, with 629-630 for A, B, C, DRB1 and DQB1, roughly 520 for DQA1, over 600 for DPA1, and some 450 for DPB1. Roughly five DR-DQ haplotypes were handled as single units for association and clustering, since linkage in the cohort was strong. Among some 400 genotyped donors of the cohort, an average of about 220,000 unique TCR beta nucleotide sequences was sequenced per donor, of which roughly 17% were non-productive. What the authors observed across the whole study: A later analysis reported that several top co-occurrence clusters appeared linked to parvovirus B19, influenza, CMV and Epstein-Barr virus. According to a later analysis, most CMV-associated TCR beta chains appeared to be HLA-restricted, and the HLA associations seemed to be driven largely by CMV exposure. The earlier analysis of almost 600 of the donors excluded seventeen rarely observed V segments, including chromosome 9 orphons, because counts were too low. Some IMGT-functional V segments, including TRBV6-2 and TRBV6-3, could not be distinguished by the 87-base-pair reads and were therefore excluded. In a later genetic analysis, a missense DCLRE1C variant was associated with V-gene and J-gene trimming of TCR beta chains, and the association was replicated in an independent cohort. A later analysis found that TCR association rates varied across HLA loci, with DRB1 alleles showing the most associated TCRs and HLA-C alleles the fewest. It was suggested by the authors that the approach could potentially be generalized to other disease states and immunological phenotypes. A further reported finding was that TCR beta sequences accurately predicted the HLA-A and HLA-B alleles for most subjects in the first cohort. For the cohort, immune exposure information was limited to CMV serostatus. A cluster of highly shared sequence variants was judged likely to be a technical artifact of the sequencing pipeline. Sequencing depth was assumed to be roughly uniform across donors in the presence/absence analyses, though that assumption may not hold. In a later analysis, HLA-associated TCR beta chains were found to be more clonally expanded and to have lower generation probabilities than equally common non-associated chains. The classifier was reported to diagnose cytomegalovirus status with high specificity and sensitivity in both the original cohort and the validation cohort. Because some donors lacked HLA typing at each locus, the association tests relied only on the typed subset. The study listed 150 to 200 TCR beta chains as associated with cytomegalovirus. This cohort had only TCR beta chains sequenced, and the lack of alpha or paired-chain data limited which features could be detected. In vitro tests confirmed that a few of the cytomegalovirus-associated TCR beta chains recognize cytomegalovirus antigens. In a later genetic analysis, fewer N-insertions in productive TCRs were reported among donors in an Asian-associated ancestry cluster than the roughly 710-donor mean. When HLA alleles, especially DR and DQ, strongly co-occurred, attributing TCR associations to individual alleles was difficult. Linkage disequilibrium might explain the correlated functional status among segregating V segments, but an unknown experimental factor could not be excluded. A later analysis associated 15,000 to 20,000 TCR beta sequences with specific HLA alleles at a false discovery rate of 0.05. Most TCR sequences were observed very rarely across donors, whereas some public TCRs were present in many individuals. In an earlier analysis of several hundred of the donors, most TCR beta V segments were observed in productive rearrangements about 87% or about 30% of the time, broadly matching IMGT annotations.

In total, 630 or so healthy bone marrow donors made up the cohort. All cohort members were sampled while nominally healthy, although unrecorded immune exposures were likely present. The donor tested CMV seronegative, placing the donor among the 352 seronegative members of the cohort. A peripheral blood sample was provided by each donor, and peripheral blood mononuclear cells were used for TCR beta sequencing. The Qiagen DNeasy Blood Extraction Kit was used to extract genomic DNA from the blood cell samples. The germline V gene encodes CDR1 LGHNT and CDR2 FRNRAP. Ends trimmed: V by 5 bases, J by 8 bases; bases unmatched to a gene: 8. The CDR3 sequence holds 14 residues, the cysteine and phenylalanine included. Left in the record is the CDR3 DNA by itself, 42 bases read in frame from the first base. Library creation used the immunoSEQ multiplex PCR assay. For the multiplex PCR, a mixture combining 60 forward primers for TCR Vbeta segments and 13 reverse primers for TCR Jbeta segments was used. The CDR3 region of rearranged TCR beta genes was amplified from genomic DNA by a multiplex PCR assay. On the Illumina HiSeq System, the amplified TCR beta libraries were sequenced as 87-base-pair reads. On the study's bioinformatics: Across the 670 or so repertoires, a later analysis counted 60 million to 90 million unique TCR beta chains, some 11 million of which were shared by at least two donors. A nearest-neighbor algorithm error-corrected the raw reads and collapsed the reads into unique sequences, merging closely related sequences to remove PCR and sequencing errors. V, D and J gene segments were assigned by aligning CDR3 sequences to IMGT reference sequences. For a sequence to be retained, a match of at least six nucleotides to both a V gene segment and a J gene segment was required. A rearrangement was called productive if the CDR3 had no stop codons and remained in frame with V and J, and every other rearrangement was called non-productive. CDR3 was defined according to IMGT convention as the region running from the second conserved V-encoded cysteine to the conserved J-encoded phenylalanine. The earlier analysis of around 640 of the donors excluded sequences that lacked an unambiguous match to a single V gene segment. In an earlier analysis of approximately 560 of the donors, a V segment was called functional when productive rearrangements were above 56.7%, and segregating when the standard deviation between donors exceeded 5%. A statistical classification framework was built for diagnosing cytomegalovirus status from the catalog of TCR beta chain sequences. V and J gene assignment, in a later analysis, came from comparing TCR nucleotide sequences with IMGT/GENE-DB human TR gene sequences. A later analysis assigned CDR3 sequences and most-parsimonious VDJ recombination scenarios with the TCRdist pipeline. In a later analysis, every TCR beta chain was defined by the combination of its CDR3 amino acid sequence and its V-gene family, and reads without a unique V-gene family were dropped. In a later analysis, 500 to 700 highly shared, low-generation-probability nucleotide sequences were removed to address suspected cross-contamination and a sequencing artifact. For each public chain, a later analysis derived a clonal expansion index from normalized ranks of inferred template counts within each repertoire. In a later analysis, generation probabilities were computed using a VDJ recombination model fitted to out-of-frame rearrangements, and the results were checked against IGoR. Hypergeometric tests were used in a later analysis to score TCR-TCR, TCR-HLA and TCR-CMV co-occurrence, with a repertoire-size bias correction applied to the TCR pairs. A later analysis estimated false discovery rates by permuting HLA or CMV assignments 20 times. In a later analysis, co-occurring TCRs were grouped with DBSCAN, and TCRdist sequence similarity was added when clustering was performed within HLA-allele-positive subsets. Co-occurrence clustering excluded repertoires with fewer than 30,000 or more than 120,000 public chains, plus five with anomalous nucleotide sharing. TCRdb's version of the immuneACCESS table is confined to in-frame rearrangements and falls short of the full clone set. An unresolved V gene accounts for under half of the shortfall where checked; the remainder is of unknown origin. The D gene and trimming were derived from the DNA, and the V and J assignments and clone size from that table. The sample yields around 120,000 clones; more than 60% were counted once. The ten most abundant clones make up 3.4% of the sample.

Turning to this clone: What antigen it recognizes has not been identified. Per-nucleotide qualities are absent, and no much larger clonotype sits a single base away.

The sample comprised PBMCs. The chain couples TRBV12-5 to TRBJ1-4, with 7 junctional bases fitting TRBD1. This clonotype originated in a young man in good health and CMV-seronegative. The CDR3 sequence is CASGQTGKGEKLFF. The DNA sequence is TGTGCTAGTGGTCAGACAGGGAAGGGGGAAAAACTGTTTTTT.